One sample yielded the 18 T cell receptor beta chains listed below, sequenced in a study of response to subunit inactivated influenza vaccine. TCRdb independently ran MiXCR on the RT-PCR reads; one entry per CDR3 protein. Here the sample spans hundreds of thousands of distinct CDR3 sequences, around 8% being singletons. The material was PBMCs from blood, obtained approximately 25 months after vaccination. The receptor set was obtained from a man aged 45 to 75 who received an inactivated influenza vaccine.

The chain is built from TRBV5-1 and TRBJ2-7; TRBD1 matches at 9 bases. This CDR3 is built from 14 residues. CDR1 is SGHRS and CDR2 is YFSETQ in the germline V gene. The V gene end was trimmed by 7 bases and the J gene end by 2 bases; junction bases not matched to a gene: 7. The chain's CDR3 is CASEPGQGAYEQYF. CDR3 in DNA: TGCGCCAGCGAGCCGGGACAGGGAGCCTACGAGCAGTACTTC.

There are many counts of this clonotype. J is TRBJ1-1 and V is TRBV10-2; D remains ambiguous. Germline-derived CDR1 and CDR2 are WSHSY and SAAADI. V dropped 3 bases and J dropped 1 base, with 9 bases sitting between them. This CDR3 is 14 amino acids long. The CDR3 loop is CASSDSGGNTEAFF. The CDR3 bases are TGCGCCAGCAGTGATTCAGGCGGGAACACTGAAGCTTTCTTT.

This clonotype occurred many times. Here the CDR3 reads CASSSPGQGRYEQYF. The CDR3 DNA is TGTGCCAGCAGTTCCCCGGGACAGGGAAGGTACGAGCAGTACTTC. V and J are TRBV28 and TRBJ2-7; the match to TRBD1 covers 9 bases. With 4 bases clipped from V and 4 bases from J, the junction kept 8 bases outside the gene matches. Germline CDR1 MDHEN, CDR2 SYDVKM. This CDR3 region has 15 residues.

This clonotype turned up a few times. This rearrangement joins TRBV27 to TRBJ1-1; D perhaps matches TRBD1 (5 bases). With 10 bases removed from V and 0 bases from J, the gap between germline ends came to 9 bases. Germline V CDR1 and CDR2: MNHEY, SMNVEV (reference sequence). There are 12 residues in the CDR3. The CDR3 here is CATGTVNTEAFF. CDR3 nucleotide sequence: TGTGCCACCGGGACGGTGAACACTGAAGCTTTCTTT.

The V and J genes are TRBV15 and TRBJ2-7; D not certain. The CDR3 spans 18 residues. V gave up 0 bases and J gave up 0 bases, with 18 bases separating them. CDR1 and CDR2 (germline): LNHNV, YYDKDF (reference sequence). As DNA, the CDR3 is TGTGCCACCAGCAGAGAAAGTTTTCGGACGTACGGCTCCTACGAGCAGTACTTC. Its translation is CATSRESFRTYGSYEQYF. Supplemented by reference TRBV15 and TRBJ2-7, the full variable domain reads DAMVIQNPRYQVTQFGKPVTLSCSQTLNHNVMYWYQQKSSQAPKLLFHYYDKDFNNEADTPDNFQSRRPNTSFCFLDIRSPGLGDTAMYLCATSRESFRTYGSYEQYFGPGTRLTVT.

The sample holds many counts of this clonotype. This chain's CDR3 is CASSPGTRRVYEQYF. CDR3 in DNA: TGTGCCAGCAGCCCCGGGACCCGCCGAGTTTACGAGCAGTACTTC. The chain joins TRBV4-2 to TRBJ2-7, with D tentatively TRBD1 or TRBD2 (5 bases each). Germline V gene sequence: CDR1 LGHNA, CDR2 YNFKEQ. CDR3 size: 15 residues. V lost 4 bases and J lost 4, with 17 bases in between.

This clonotype was counted only a few times. This chain uses TRBV4-2 with TRBJ2-7; 7 bases map to TRBD2. The CDR3 has 16 residues. The V segment lost 0 bases and the J segment 2 bases; nucleotides outside the gene matches: 7. CDR1 is LGHNA and CDR2 is YNFKEQ in the germline V gene. CDR3 sequence: CASSQEMGGGPYEQYF. The CDR3 region has the DNA TGTGCCAGCAGCCAAGAAATGGGCGGGGGTCCCTACGAGCAGTACTTC.

On this clonotype itself: Possible read error: a much larger clone is one base away. V usage is TRBV20-1 and J usage is TRBJ2-7; no reliable D call. The CDR3 covers 14 residues. CDR1 is DFQATT and CDR2 is SNEGSKA in the germline V gene (reference sequence). CDR3 nucleotide sequence: TGCAGTCCTAGAGGACCGAGATGGGGAAGGGAGCAGTACTTC. Amino acid sequence: CSPRGPRWGREQYF.

As regards this clonotype: Compared with germline, one end of the junction differs, possibly owing to a read error. The V and J genes are TRBV5-6 and TRBJ2-6; D unclear. The germline CDR1 and CDR2 sequences are SGHDT and YYEEEE. CDR3 length: 16 amino acids. The DNA of the CDR3 is TGTGCCGGCAGCTTTAGACAAGGCTCTGGGGCCAACGTCCTGACTTTC. Its translation: CAGSFRQGSGANVLTF.

This clonotype was recorded a few times. The genes are TRBV4-1 and TRBJ2-1; 12 nucleotides align to TRBD2. Germline CDR1 reads MGHRA; CDR2 reads YSYEKL. This CDR3 region has 18 residues. J gave up 3 bases and V 0 bases, and 6 bases lay outside the gene matches. This CDR3 is CASSQDSTSGGGYNEQFF. The CDR3 bases are TGCGCCAGCAGCCAAGATTCGACTAGCGGGGGAGGCTACAATGAGCAGTTCTTC.

This clonotype was counted many times. The chain uses TRBV20-1 and TRBJ1-2; no reliable D call. Germline CDR1 DFQATT, CDR2 SNEGSKA (reference sequence). The length of the CDR3 is 12 residues. Trimming removed 3 bases from V and 8 bases from J, with 13 bases in between. The CDR3 DNA is TGCAGTGCTAGTTCGGCCAGTTTCGGCTACACCTTC. Its translation is CSASSASFGYTF.

This clonotype was picked up a small number of times. The gene calls are TRBV11-1 and TRBJ2-2, with 10 positions matching TRBD2. V lost 5 bases and J lost 1; bases outside the gene matches: 4. The CDR3 loop spans 16 amino acids. From germline, CDR1 is SGHAT and CDR2 FQDESV (reference sequence). CDR3 bases: TGTGCCAGCAGCAACGGACTAGCGGAGAACACCGGGGAGCTGTTTTTT. It yields the protein CASSNGLAENTGELFF.

This clonotype has a handful of counts. This rearrangement joins TRBV4-3 to TRBJ2-7; 9 positions agree with TRBD2. The CDR3 contains 15 residues. Germline CDR1 is LGHNA and CDR2 is YSLEER. The trim removed 1 base at V and 1 base at J, leaving 2 bases unmatched. The CDR3 loop reads CASSQGLADSYEQYF. In DNA form, the CDR3 reads TGCGCCAGCAGCCAAGGACTAGCGGATTCCTACGAGCAGTACTTC.

In its sample, this clonotype was seen a few times. The V gene is TRBV28, the J gene TRBJ2-3; 11 bases map to TRBD2. Germline V gene lookup returns CDR1 MDHEN and CDR2 SYDVKM. Trimming removed 4 bases from V and 1 base from J; junction bases left unmatched: 13. This CDR3 spans 19 amino acids. CDR3 bases: TGTGCCAGCAGTTCGATAGCGGGAGGGCCGGGTGGTGGCACAGATACGCAGTATTTT. This sequence encodes CASSSIAGGPGGGTDTQYF.

This clonotype has ten or more counts. The chain joins TRBV7-6 to TRBJ2-7, with 10 bases matching TRBD1. Germline V gene sequence: CDR1 SGHVS, CDR2 FNYEAQ. V was pared by 3 bases and J by 6 bases, with 17 bases of the junction left unmatched. The CDR3 is made up of 18 amino acids. The CDR3, as DNA: TGTGCCAGCAGCTTGGGGGTTACCGGGACAGGGGCGCTCGGCGAGCAGTACTTC. As protein: CASSLGVTGTGALGEQYF.

This clonotype came up many times. The chain carries TRBV6-1 and TRBJ1-5; TRBD1 is a possible D gene (5 bases). Trimming left V 6 bases short and J 5 bases short, with 11 bases between. Germline V gene data show CDR1 as MNHNS and CDR2 as SASEGT. This CDR3 is built from 13 residues. CDR3 amino acids: CASRRDRYQPQHF. Written as DNA, the CDR3 is TGTGCCAGCAGAAGAGACAGATATCAGCCCCAGCATTTT.

This clonotype was recorded many times. This chain joins TRBV4-2 and TRBJ2-1; no definite D call. V lost 0 bases and J 4 bases, leaving 10 bases between the germline ends. The CDR3 runs 15 residues. Germline loops: CDR1 LGHNA, CDR2 YNFKEQ. CDR3 sequence (DNA): TGTGCCAGCAGCCAAGATCGCAATAGATACAATGAGCAGTTCTTC. Its translation: CASSQDRNRYNEQFF.

V gene TRBV2 combines with J gene TRBJ1-2, with 7 bases that match TRBD1. CDR1 is SNHLY, CDR2 FYNNEI, per germline. The CDR3 is 14 residues long. V lost 8 bases and J lost 4; bases outside the gene matches: 10. DNA of the CDR3: TGTGCCAGCGGTGGGACGGGACAGAGCTATGGCTACACCTTC. The encoded protein is CASGGTGQSYGYTF.